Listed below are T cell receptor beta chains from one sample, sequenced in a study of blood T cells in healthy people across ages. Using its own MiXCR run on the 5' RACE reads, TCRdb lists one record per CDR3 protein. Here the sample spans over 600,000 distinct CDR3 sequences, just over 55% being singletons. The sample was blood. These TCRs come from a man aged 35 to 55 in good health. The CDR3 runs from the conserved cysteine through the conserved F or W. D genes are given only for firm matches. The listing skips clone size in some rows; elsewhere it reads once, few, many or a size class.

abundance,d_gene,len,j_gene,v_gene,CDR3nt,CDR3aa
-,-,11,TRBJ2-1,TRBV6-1,TGTGCCAGCAGTGTCGGCAACCCGCAGTTCTTC,CASSVGNPQFF
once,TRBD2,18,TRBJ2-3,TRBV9,TGTGCCAGCAGCGTGGGACTAGCGGGAGCAATACTATCAGATACGCAGTATTTT,CASSVGLAGAILSDTQYF
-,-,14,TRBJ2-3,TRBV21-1,TGTGCCAGCAGCAAAGGGGCTGGGTCAGATACGCAGTATTTT,CASSKGAGSDTQYF
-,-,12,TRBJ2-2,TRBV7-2,TGTGCCAGCAGCGACGGCAGCGGGGAGCTGTTTTTT,CASSDGSGELFF
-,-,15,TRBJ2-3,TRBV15,TGTGCCACCAGCAGATCAAGCGGGTTCACAGATACGCAGTATTTT,CATSRSSGFTDTQYF
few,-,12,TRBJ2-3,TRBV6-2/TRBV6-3,TGTGCCAGCAGTTTGATACCAGATACGCAGTATTTT,CASSLIPDTQYF
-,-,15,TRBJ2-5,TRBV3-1,TGTGCCAGCAGCCCCCTGGCTAGCGAGGAAGGGACCCAGTACTTC,CASSPLASEEGTQYF
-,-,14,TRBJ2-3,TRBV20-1,TGCAGTGCTCCTAGCGTCGGGGGCACAGATACGCAGTATTTT,CSAPSVGGTDTQYF
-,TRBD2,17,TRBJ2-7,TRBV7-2,TGTGCCAGCAGCTTGATAGCGGGAGGCCCCCTTTCCTACGAGCAGTACTTC,CASSLIAGGPLSYEQYF
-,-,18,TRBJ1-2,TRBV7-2,TGTGCCAGCAGCTTAGTTCAGTCCACAGGGTACTTTAACTATGGCTACACCTTC,CASSLVQSTGYFNYGYTF
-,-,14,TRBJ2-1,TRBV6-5,TGTGCCAGCAGTACGGAACAGGGATGGAATGAGCAGTTCTTC,CASSTEQGWNEQFF
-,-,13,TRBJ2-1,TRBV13,TGTGCCAGCAGCGCCCTCGGGGACAATGAGCAGTTCTTC,CASSALGDNEQFF
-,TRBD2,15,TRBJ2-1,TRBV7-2,TGTGCCAGCAGCCCTACTAGCGGGAGGGCCAGTGAGCAGTTCTTC,CASSPTSGRASEQFF
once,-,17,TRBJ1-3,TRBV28,TGTGCCAGCAGTTCCCCAACCGGGACGGGTGTTGGAAACACCATATATTTT,CASSSPTGTGVGNTIYF
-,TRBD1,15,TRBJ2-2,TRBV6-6,TGTGCCAGCAGTCTCTTCCAGGGGGTGGACGGGGAACTGTTTTTT,CASSLFQGVDGELFF
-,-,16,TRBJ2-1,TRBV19,TGTGCCAGTAGTATCCAACAGGGAAGGCCATTCAATGAGCAGTTCTTC,CASSIQQGRPFNEQFF
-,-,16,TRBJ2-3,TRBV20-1,TGCAGTGCTAGACAGGGCAGGCGAAACCCCACAGATACGCAGTATTTT,CSARQGRRNPTDTQYF
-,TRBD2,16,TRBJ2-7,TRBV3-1,TGTGCCAGCAGCCGAGAGACTAGCGGGCCAACCTACGAGCAGTACTTC,CASSRETSGPTYEQYF
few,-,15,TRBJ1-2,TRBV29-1,TGCAGCGTCCAGGGAACTTTGGACGGCGGCTATGGCTACACCTTC,CSVQGTLDGGYGYTF
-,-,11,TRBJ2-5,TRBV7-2,TGTGCCAGCCGGGAACGGGGGACCCAGTACTTC,CASRERGTQYF
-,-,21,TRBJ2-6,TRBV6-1,TGTGCCAGCAGTGAAATTATGTACAGGGTGAATAATAGGCCTGGGGCCAACGTCCTGACTTTC,CASSEIMYRVNNRPGANVLTF
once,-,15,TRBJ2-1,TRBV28,TGTGCCAGCAGTTTAGCAGCCGATCTCTACAATGAGCAGTTCTTC,CASSLAADLYNEQFF
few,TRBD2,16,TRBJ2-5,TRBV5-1,TGCGCCAGCAGCTTACTACTAGCGGGAGAGGGAGAGACCCAGTACTTC,CASSLLLAGEGETQYF
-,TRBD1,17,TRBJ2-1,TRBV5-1,TGCGCCAGCAGCCCCACGGCGGGACAGGGTACTCTGAATGAGCAGTTCTTC,CASSPTAGQGTLNEQFF
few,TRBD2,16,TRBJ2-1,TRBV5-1,TGCGCCAGCAGCCCTAGGACTAGCGGGCCCTACAATGAGCAGTTCTTC,CASSPRTSGPYNEQFF
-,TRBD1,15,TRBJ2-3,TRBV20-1,TGCAGTGCTAGAACCACAGGGGGCTTATACGATACGCAGTATTTT,CSARTTGGLYDTQYF
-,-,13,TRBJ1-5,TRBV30,TGTGCCTGGGATACCAGGGTAGGGCAGCCCCAGCATTTT,CAWDTRVGQPQHF
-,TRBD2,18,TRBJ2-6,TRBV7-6,TGTGCCAGCAGCTCCACTCTAGCGGGATTCTCTGGGGCCAACGTCCTGACTTTC,CASSSTLAGFSGANVLTF
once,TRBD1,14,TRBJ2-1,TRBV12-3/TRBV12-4,TGTGCCAGCGGACCCACAGGGGTGCACAATGAGCAGTTCTTC,CASGPTGVHNEQFF
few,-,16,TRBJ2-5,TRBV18,TGTGCCAGCTCACCAATTGTCCCAGAACTCCAAGAGACCCAGTACTTC,CASSPIVPELQETQYF
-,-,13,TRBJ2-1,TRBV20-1,TGCAGTGCTAGTATTTCCCGGCACAATGAGCAGTTCTTC,CSASISRHNEQFF
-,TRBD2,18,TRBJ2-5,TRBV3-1,TGTGCCAGCAGCCAGGGACAGCTCGCGGGAGGGATCCAAGAGACCCAGTACTTC,CASSQGQLAGGIQETQYF
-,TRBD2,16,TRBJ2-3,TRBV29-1,TGCAGCGTTGAAGGCGTCAGCGGGGGGGCAACAGATACGCAGTATTTT,CSVEGVSGGATDTQYF
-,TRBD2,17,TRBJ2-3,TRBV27,TGTGCCAGCGGAGGCTTCGGGACTAGCGGGAGGACAGATACGCAGTATTTT,CASGGFGTSGRTDTQYF
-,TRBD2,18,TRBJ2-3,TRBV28,TGTGCCAGCAGTTTAGAGCTAGCGGGAGGCACTAGCACAGATACGCAGTATTTT,CASSLELAGGTSTDTQYF
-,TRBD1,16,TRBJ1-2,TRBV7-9,TGTGCCAGCAGCCCGTCCCGGGACAGAGGGAACTATGGCTACACCTTC,CASSPSRDRGNYGYTF
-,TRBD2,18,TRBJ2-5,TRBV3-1,TGTGCCAGCAGCCAAAACCCTTTAGCGGGGGGATACCAAGAGACCCAGTACTTC,CASSQNPLAGGYQETQYF
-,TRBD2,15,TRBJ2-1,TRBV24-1,TGTGCCACCAGTGATTACGCGGGAGAAGCGAATGAGCAGTTCTTC,CATSDYAGEANEQFF
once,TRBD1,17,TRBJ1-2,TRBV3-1,TGTGCCAGCAGCCAAGAAAGTGGACAGGGGGTAAGGTACGGCCACACCTTC,CASSQESGQGVRYGHTF
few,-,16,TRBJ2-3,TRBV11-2,TGTGCCAGCAGCCCGGGGGCCGGTTTAAGTACGGATACGCAGTATTTT,CASSPGAGLSTDTQYF
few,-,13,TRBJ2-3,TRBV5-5,TGTGCCAGCGCCCGGGGGAACACAGATACGCAGTATTTT,CASARGNTDTQYF
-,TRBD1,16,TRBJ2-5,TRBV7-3,TGTGCCAGCAGCCCCGTCAGGACAGGGGATCCAGAGACCCAGTACTTC,CASSPVRTGDPETQYF
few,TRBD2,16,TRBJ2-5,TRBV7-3,TGTGCCAGCAGCTCTGGACTAGCGGGGGGGTACAATGAGCAGTACTTC,CASSSGLAGGYNEQYF
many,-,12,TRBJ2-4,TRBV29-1,TGCAGCGTTGTTCCGGACAGCAGAAAGCAGTACTTC,CSVVPDSRKQYF
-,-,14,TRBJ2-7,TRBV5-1,TGCGCCAGCGGAAGCGGAGCTCCCTCCTACGAGCAGTACTTC,CASGSGAPSYEQYF
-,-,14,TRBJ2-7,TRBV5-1,TGCGCCAGCAGCTTGGGAAACGAGGACAATGAGCAGTACTTC,CASSLGNEDNEQYF
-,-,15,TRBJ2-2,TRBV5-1,TGCGCCAGCAGAAGAGGGACGGATGGGTTGGGGGAGCTGTTTTTT,CASRRGTDGLGELFF
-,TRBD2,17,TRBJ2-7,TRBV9,TGTGCCAGCAGCGCCGAGGGACTAGCGGGAGTTACGTCCGAGCAGTACTTC,CASSAEGLAGVTSEQYF
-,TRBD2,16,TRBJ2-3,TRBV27,TGTGCCAGCAGTGTCACTAGCGGGAGGGCGACAGATACGCAGTATTTT,CASSVTSGRATDTQYF
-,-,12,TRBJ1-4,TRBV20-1,TGCAGTGCTGCAGGGGACATAGAAAAACTGTTTTTT,CSAAGDIEKLFF
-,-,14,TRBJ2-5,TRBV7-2,TGTGCCAGCAGCACACCGACACCCCCAGAGACCCAGTACTTC,CASSTPTPPETQYF
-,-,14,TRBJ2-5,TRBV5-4,TGTGCCAGCAGCTTAACAAACCCCCAAGAGACCCAGTACTTC,CASSLTNPQETQYF